This T cell receptor beta chain was documented in a study of T cells in Graves' hyperthyroidism and ophthalmopathy. For the study at large: Staff took peripheral blood when the initial diagnosis was made, before any treatment began.

This clonotype was seen many times. TCR beta CDR3 regions were amplified from RNA. Using the HTBI primer set, a first-round RT-PCR was run on the TCR CDR3. TCRdb passed the multiplex PCR reads through MiXCR, listing each CDR3 protein once. The sample carries more than 300,000 distinct CDR3 sequences, about a fifth recorded once. Patients having uncontrolled infection, another autoimmune disease, pregnancy or lactation were not included. This CDR3 is 14 amino acids long. Germline V lookup: CDR1 MNHEY, CDR2 SVGAGI. Trimming removed 2 bases from V and 7 bases from J, with 12 bases in between. The chain employs TRBV6-5 and TRBJ1-5, with D perhaps matching TRBD1 (6 bases). The sequenced material came from blood. The TCR originated in a man aged 18 to 30 with Graves' ophthalmopathy. In DNA form, the CDR3 reads TGTGCCAGCAGTTACAGCCAGGGGACACAGCCCCAGCATTTT. It specifies CASSYSQGTQPQHF.